The sequence of this TCR beta chain was determined in a study of technical replicates of blood from a few donors. V dropped 5 bases and J dropped 9; count of bases not matched to a gene: 11. CDR1 and CDR2 from the germline V gene are SGHTA and FQGNSA. The CDR3 is 16 amino acids. Measured with immunoSEQ multiplex PCR; TCRdb has only the in-frame clones, and not every one. The data show about 70,000 clones, with roughly 94% seen just once and 0.25% held by the top ten. The sequenced sample consisted of T cells isolated from PBMCs. The source of this sequence is a human donor in good health. V and J are TRBV7-2 and TRBJ1-6, with 9 bases that match TRBD1. CDR3 protein: CASSPPGGTGTSPLHF. The CDR3 region has the DNA TGTGCCAGCAGCCCCCCCGGGGGGACAGGGACTTCACCCCTCCACTTT. The variable domain in full, with the rest retrieved from reference TRBV7-2 and TRBJ1-6, is GAGVSQSPSNKVTEKGKDVELRCDPISGHTALYWYRQSLGQGLEFLIYFQGNSAPDKSGLPSDRFSAERTGGSVSTLTIQRTQQEDSAVYLCASSPPGGTGTSPLHFGNGTRLTVT.